The 4 T cell receptor beta chains in this list originate from one sample, sequenced in a study of T-cell memory formation after mild COVID-19. One entry per CDR3 protein results from TCRdb running MiXCR on the 5' RACE reads. The sample gives tens of thousands of distinct CDR3 sequences, around 15% of which show up once; 39% is in the top ten. Sequencing was performed on PBMCs or a T cell subset sorted from them (not recorded which). These receptors were collected from a man between 18 and 35 years old who had mild COVID-19 (a few samples of this study predate the infection). Cell type and time point are not known.

This clonotype occurred a few times. This chain joins TRBV6-2 or TRBV6-3 and TRBJ1-2; D might be TRBD1 (6 bases). The germline V gene encodes CDR1 MNHEY and CDR2 SVGEGT. Trimming removed 5 bases at V and 2 bases at J, with 9 bases between. The CDR3 covers 13 residues. CDR3 region: CASSNTGNYGYTF. The DNA of the CDR3 is TGTGCCAGCAGTAATACAGGGAACTATGGCTACACCTTC.

The genes are TRBV6-5 and TRBJ2-6; D remains ambiguous. The length of the CDR3 is 15 residues. V was shortened by 2 bases and J by 0 bases, with 5 bases between the two germline ends. Germline CDR1 is MNHEY and CDR2 is SVGAGI. This CDR3 is CASSYEISGANVLTF. CDR3 DNA: TGTGCCAGCAGTTACGAGATCTCTGGGGCCAACGTCCTGACTTTC.

In its sample, this clonotype was seen a few times. This chain joins TRBV7-9 and TRBJ1-5; 7 nucleotides line up with TRBD1. J lost 4 bases, V lost 8 bases, and 8 bases had no gene match. This CDR3 has 14 amino acids. The germline V gene has CDR1 SEHNR and CDR2 FQNEAQ (reference sequence). The CDR3 sequence is CASRAGGENQPQHF. The CDR3 bases are TGTGCCAGCCGGGCAGGGGGGGAGAATCAGCCCCAGCATTTT.

This clonotype was detected only a few times. V usage is TRBV6-5 and J usage is TRBJ1-2; TRBD1 matches at 7 bases. Germline CDR1 and CDR2: MNHEY and SVGAGI. V trimming: 5 bases; J trimming: 9 bases; junction bases outside the gene matches: 9. The CDR3 sequence is 13 residues long. The DNA of the CDR3 is TGTGCCAGCAGTGGAGACAGGGCTCTGAGCTACACCTTC. This gives the protein CASSGDRALSYTF.